This TCR beta chain was profiled in a study of CD8 T cells in Susac syndrome. Random hexamers primed reverse transcription of about 0.45 to 1 ug RNA. MiXCR was run by TCRdb on the immunoSEQ multiplex PCR reads, yielding one entry per CDR3 protein. The sample consists of roughly 150,000 distinct CDR3 sequences, around 95% of them appearing once. This CDR3 has 14 residues. Germline V gene data show CDR1 as SGHRS and CDR2 as YFSETQ. V was clipped by 1 base and J by 1 base, with 8 bases between them. This receptor was identified in a human donor with multiple sclerosis. Sequencing was performed on CD8+ T cells from PBMCs. This sequence joins TRBV5-1 and TRBJ1-1, with D perhaps TRBD1 (5 bases). The CDR3 reads CASSLRGANTEAFF. The CDR3 DNA reads as TGCGCCAGCAGCTTGAGAGGGGCGAACACTGAAGCTTTCTTT.